Following are 21 T cell receptor beta chains from one sample sequenced in a study of T cells after yellow fever vaccination. TCRdb itself ran the 5' RACE reads through MiXCR, one entry per CDR3 protein. The sample carries around 25,000 distinct CDR3 sequences, approximately 3.2% recorded once. The sample consisted of PBMCs, either bulk or a sorted T-cell subset (CD4+, CD8+, memory, or dextramer-sorted; not recorded which), taken roughly seven weeks after the first yellow fever vaccination. These receptors originate from a man younger than 35 who received the YFV17D yellow fever vaccine.

Sample share makes this clonotype medium-sized. The chain recombines TRBV18 with TRBJ2-5; D gene unclear. This CDR3 is built from 16 residues. The ends were cut back, 1 base at V and 1 base at J, with 13 bases in the middle. In germline, CDR1 is KGHSH, CDR2 LQKENI. The CDR3 protein is CASSPLGGVPQETQYF. The CDR3 DNA is TGTGCCAGCTCACCACTCGGTGGGGTACCCCAAGAGACCCAGTACTTC.

This clonotype was picked up many times. The chain couples TRBV7-2 to TRBJ1-5; D gene uncertain. CDR1 is SGHTA, CDR2 FQGNSA, per germline. The V gene lost 7 bases and the J gene lost 8 bases, with 15 bases spanning the gap. This CDR3 comprises 13 residues. Here the CDR3 reads CASTRSILEPQHF. In nucleotides, the CDR3 is TGTGCCAGCACCCGCAGCATTTTGGAGCCCCAGCATTTT.

At least ten counts were recorded for this clonotype. The chain combines TRBV28 with TRBJ2-3, with a tentative D call TRBD2 (5 bases). The CDR3 sequence is 11 residues long. Per the germline V gene, CDR1 is MDHEN and CDR2 is SYDVKM. Trimming stripped 6 bases from V and 5 bases from J, with 6 bases between. CDR3 nucleotide sequence: TGTGCCAGCAGCCGGGGAGATACGCAGTATTTT. It codes for CASSRGDTQYF.

At least ten counts were recorded for this clonotype. The V gene is TRBV18, the J gene TRBJ2-5; 11 nucleotides agree with TRBD1. Per the germline V gene, CDR1 is KGHSH and CDR2 is LQKENI. V shed 4 bases, J shed 0 bases, and the junction held 1 base outside the gene matches. The CDR3 loop spans 15 amino acids. DNA of the CDR3: TGTGCCAGCTCACGGGGACAGGGGGACCAAGAGACCCAGTACTTC. It translates to CASSRGQGDQETQYF.

The V gene is TRBV7-3, the J gene TRBJ2-2; D might be TRBD1 (5 bases). Germline CDR1 SGHTA, CDR2 FQGTGA. V lost 6 bases, J lost 7 bases, and 15 bases lay in between. The CDR3 contains 14 residues. In DNA, the CDR3 is TGTGCCAGCAGACCCCAGGGTGACCACGGGGAGCTGTTTTTT. Translating it yields CASRPQGDHGELFF.

The V call is TRBV5-5, the J call TRBJ2-2; D gene uncertain. CDR1 SGHKS and CDR2 YYEKEE come from the germline V gene (reference sequence). This CDR3 has 14 amino acids. The V and J ends lost 4 bases and 4 bases respectively, with 11 bases between them. This chain's CDR3 is CASSPGLFTGELFF. CDR3 nucleotides: TGTGCCAGCAGCCCCGGGCTCTTCACCGGGGAGCTGTTTTTT.

This clonotype was counted at least ten times. This chain connects TRBV11-2 to TRBJ2-5; 8 bases map to TRBD1. Germline assignment: CDR1 SGHAT and CDR2 FQNNGV. V shed 5 bases, J shed 9 bases, and the junction held 5 bases outside the gene matches. The CDR3 contains 12 residues. The CDR3 region has the DNA TGTGCCAGCAGCCCGACAGGGGATGCCCAGTACTTC. It codes for CASSPTGDAQYF. The entire variable domain, with the rest obtained from reference TRBV11-2 and TRBJ2-5, is as follows: EAGVAQSPRYKIIEKRQSVAFWCNPISGHATLYWYQQILGQGPKLLIQFQNNGVVDDSQLPKDRFSAERLKGVDSTLKIQPAKLEDSAVYLCASSPTGDAQYFGPGTRLLVL.

This clonotype was detected ten times or more. The chain employs TRBV7-3 and TRBJ2-3; D is perhaps TRBD2 (5 bases). V lost 1 base to trimming and J lost 1 base, with 6 bases between them. The germline V gene encodes CDR1 SGHTA and CDR2 FQGTGA. The CDR3 length is 14 residues. The CDR3 DNA sequence: TGTGCCAGCAGCTTAAACGGGGGCACAGATACGCAGTATTTT. As protein: CASSLNGGTDTQYF.

This clonotype was recorded many times. The CDR3, as DNA: TGTGCCAGCAGCCCCTTAGAGTTATCGGGGGAGCAGTACTTC. It is translated as CASSPLELSGEQYF. V usage is TRBV7-2 and J usage is TRBJ2-7; D is perhaps TRBD2 (5 bases). The CDR3 length is 14 residues. Trimming left V 5 bases short and J 7 bases short, with 18 bases between. The germline V gene encodes CDR1 SGHTA and CDR2 FQGNSA.

This clonotype came up many times. This rearrangement joins TRBV5-6 to TRBJ1-1; no reliable D call. This CDR3 is built from 15 residues. Trimming removed 1 base at V and 1 base at J, with 11 bases between. Germline loops: CDR1 SGHDT, CDR2 YYEEEE. CDR3 sequence (DNA): TGTGCCAGCAGCTTGTACGGAAGCGCGAACACTGAAGCTTTCTTT. It codes for CASSLYGSANTEAFF.

This clonotype was found many times. The rearrangement links TRBV16 to TRBJ1-5; a possible D gene is TRBD1 (6 bases). Germline CDR1 reads KGHSY; CDR2 reads FQNENV. This CDR3 contains 15 residues. Trimming stripped 6 bases from V and 6 bases from J, with 18 bases between. The CDR3 DNA reads as TGTGCCAGCAGGAAATTTGAGGGGGGCGGTCAGCCCCAGCATTTT. Translation: CASRKFEGGGQPQHF.

This clonotype appeared many times. The chain joins TRBV19 to TRBJ1-2; 8 bases agree with TRBD1. V shed 7 bases, J shed 7 bases, and the junction held 8 bases outside the gene matches. In germline, CDR1 is LNHDA, CDR2 SQIVND (reference sequence). This CDR3 has 13 residues. The CDR3 spells CASKSYRGIGYTF. The CDR3 nucleotides read TGTGCCAGTAAGAGCTACAGGGGGATTGGCTACACCTTC. Full variable domain (remainder filled in from reference TRBV19 and TRBJ1-2): DGGITQSPKYLFRKEGQNVTLSCEQNLNHDAMYWYRQDPGQGLRLIYYSQIVNDFQKGDIAEGYSVSREKKESFPLTVTSAQKNPTAFYLCASKSYRGIGYTFGSGTRLTVV.

This clonotype appeared many times. The chain combines TRBV12-3 or TRBV12-4 with TRBJ2-1; D might be TRBD1 (5 bases). The CDR3 totals 13 residues. Trimming took 4 bases from V and 7 from J, leaving 11 bases between them. The CDR3 sequence is CASSSQGRNEQFF. The CDR3 coding sequence is TGTGCCAGCAGTTCCCAGGGCAGGAATGAGCAGTTCTTC.

This clonotype occurred many times. CDR3 coding DNA: TGTGCCGTTCTTACAGCTTCGCGGAACACTGAAGCTTTCTTT. It codes for CAVLTASRNTEAFF. The rearrangement joins TRBV10-3 to TRBJ1-1; no clear D. The CDR3 length is 14 residues. The ends were cut back, 11 bases at V and 1 base at J, with 17 bases in the middle. The germline V gene has CDR1 ENHRY and CDR2 SYGVKD.

This clonotype was observed many times. V gene TRBV9 combines with J gene TRBJ2-5; 7 bases are shared with TRBD2. Unmatched junction bases numbered 19, after V lost 0 bases and J lost 5 bases. The CDR3 spans 19 residues. Germline V lookup: CDR1 SGDLS, CDR2 YYNGEE. DNA for the CDR3: TGTGCCAGCAGCGTAGCTCAGTCTAGCGGAGATCCTCGGGAGGAGACCCAGTACTTC. Translating gives CASSVAQSSGDPREETQYF.

This clonotype was seen at least ten times. The chain uses TRBV6-1 and TRBJ1-4; D may be TRBD1 (5 bases). The length of the CDR3 is 15 residues. V lost 6 bases and J lost 10, with 21 bases in between. Looked up from germline, CDR1 is MNHNS and CDR2 is SASEGT. The CDR3: CASSQGDSNSRKLFF. CDR3 nucleotide sequence: TGTGCCAGCAGCCAAGGGGACTCAAACTCTCGAAAACTGTTTTTT.

This clonotype was detected many times. The chain uses TRBV24-1 and TRBJ2-1; D assignment may be TRBD1 or TRBD2 (5 bases each). Germline V gene lookup returns CDR1 KGHDR and CDR2 SFDVKD. There are 15 residues in the CDR3. Trimming removed 4 bases at V and 5 bases at J, with 14 bases between. Here the CDR3 reads CATSDPGSGDNEQFF. The CDR3 DNA reads TGTGCCACCAGTGACCCAGGGTCCGGGGACAATGAGCAGTTCTTC.

This clonotype showed up many times. The rearrangement joins TRBV7-8 to TRBJ2-7; no definite D call. This CDR3 region has 12 residues. Germline V gene data show CDR1 as SGHVS and CDR2 as FQNEAQ. V was shortened by 2 bases and J by 3 bases, with 5 bases between the two germline ends. The CDR3 nucleotides are TGTGCCAGCAGCTTAAGGGACTACGAGCAGTACTTC. Translated: CASSLRDYEQYF.

There are many counts of this clonotype. V usage is TRBV2 and J usage is TRBJ2-4, with 8 bases matching TRBD2. Germline trimming cut 6 bases from V and 9 bases from J; bases unmatched to any gene: 7. The CDR3 runs to 13 residues. The germline gives CDR1 SNHLY, CDR2 FYNNEI. The CDR3 DNA reads TGTGCCAGCAGCGTAGCGGGGTCGGGCATTCAGTACTTC. Its translation is CASSVAGSGIQYF.

This clonotype was seen repeatedly, ten times or more. The chain combines TRBV5-1 with TRBJ2-5; D is tentatively TRBD1 or TRBD2 (5 bases each). The V end lost 4 bases, the J end lost 4 bases, and 14 bases lay between the germline ends. The CDR3 runs 14 residues. The germline V gene encodes CDR1 SGHRS and CDR2 YFSETQ. The CDR3 protein is CASSPQWGRETQYF. CDR3 nucleotide sequence: TGCGCCAGCAGCCCCCAGTGGGGACGAGAGACCCAGTACTTC.

This clonotype was seen ten or more times. V usage is TRBV20-1 and J usage is TRBJ2-1; 7 nucleotides align to TRBD2. This CDR3 region has 14 residues. Germline trimming cut 2 bases from V and 5 bases from J; bases unmatched to any gene: 6. The germline gives CDR1 DFQATT, CDR2 SNEGSKA (reference sequence). The CDR3 bases are TGCAGTGCTAGATTCGGCGGGGGAAACAATGAGCAGTTCTTC. Translation: CSARFGGGNNEQFF.